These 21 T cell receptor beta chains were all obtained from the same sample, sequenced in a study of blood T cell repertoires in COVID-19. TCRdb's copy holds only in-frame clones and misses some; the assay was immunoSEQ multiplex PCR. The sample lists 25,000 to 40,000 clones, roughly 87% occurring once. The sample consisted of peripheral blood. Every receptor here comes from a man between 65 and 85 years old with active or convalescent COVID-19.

The CDR3 region is CASSLLGQENTEAFF. The CDR3 nucleotides are TGTGCCAGCAGCTTACTGGGACAGGAGAACACTGAAGCTTTCTTT. The chain recombines TRBV7-3 with TRBJ1-1, with 8 bases aligning to TRBD1. V was clipped by 2 bases and J by 1 base; unmatched bases: 3. Per the germline V gene, CDR1 is SGHTA and CDR2 is FQGTGA. The CDR3 consists of 15 residues.

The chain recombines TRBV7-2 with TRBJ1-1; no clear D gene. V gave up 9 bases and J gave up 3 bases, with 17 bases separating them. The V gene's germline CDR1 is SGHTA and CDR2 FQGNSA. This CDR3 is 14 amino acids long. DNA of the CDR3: TGTGCCAGTGCCGGAGGCTCAGGATACACTGAAGCTTTCTTT. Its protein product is CASAGGSGYTEAFF.

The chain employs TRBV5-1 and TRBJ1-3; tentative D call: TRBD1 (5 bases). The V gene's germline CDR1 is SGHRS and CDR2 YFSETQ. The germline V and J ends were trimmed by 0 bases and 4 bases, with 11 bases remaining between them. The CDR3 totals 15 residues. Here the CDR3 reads CASSLDGGGGNTIYF. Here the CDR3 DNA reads TGCGCCAGCAGCTTGGATGGGGGAGGCGGAAACACCATATATTTT.

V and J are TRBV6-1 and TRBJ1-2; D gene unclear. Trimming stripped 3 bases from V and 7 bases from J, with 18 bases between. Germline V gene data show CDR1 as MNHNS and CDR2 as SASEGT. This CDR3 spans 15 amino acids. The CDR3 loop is CASSDLVPGRSGYTF. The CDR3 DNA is TGTGCCAGCAGTGACCTCGTACCGGGTCGTTCTGGCTACACCTTC.

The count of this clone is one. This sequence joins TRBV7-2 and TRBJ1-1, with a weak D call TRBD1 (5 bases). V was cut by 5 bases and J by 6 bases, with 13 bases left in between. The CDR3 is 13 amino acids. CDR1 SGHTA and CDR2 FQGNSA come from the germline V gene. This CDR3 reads CASSGANKAEAFF. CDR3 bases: TGTGCCAGCAGCGGGGCTAACAAGGCTGAAGCTTTCTTT.

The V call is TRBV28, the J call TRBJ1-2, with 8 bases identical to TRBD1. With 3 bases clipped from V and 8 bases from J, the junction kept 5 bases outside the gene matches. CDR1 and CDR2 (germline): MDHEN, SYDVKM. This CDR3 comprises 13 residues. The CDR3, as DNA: TGTGCCAGCAGTTTCAGGGGGCGCTTGGGCTACACCTTC. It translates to CASSFRGRLGYTF.

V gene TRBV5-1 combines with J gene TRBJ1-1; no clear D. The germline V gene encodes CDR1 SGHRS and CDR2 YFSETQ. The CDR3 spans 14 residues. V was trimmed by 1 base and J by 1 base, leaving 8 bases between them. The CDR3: CASSLTVQNTEAFF. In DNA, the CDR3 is TGCGCCAGCAGCTTGACAGTACAGAACACTGAAGCTTTCTTT.

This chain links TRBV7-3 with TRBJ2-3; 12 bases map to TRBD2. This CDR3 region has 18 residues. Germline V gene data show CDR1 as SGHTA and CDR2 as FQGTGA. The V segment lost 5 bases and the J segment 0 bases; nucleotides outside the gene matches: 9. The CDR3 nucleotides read TGTGCCAGCAGCCCCCTGGGACTAGCGGGCGTTAGCACAGATACGCAGTATTTT. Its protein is CASSPLGLAGVSTDTQYF.

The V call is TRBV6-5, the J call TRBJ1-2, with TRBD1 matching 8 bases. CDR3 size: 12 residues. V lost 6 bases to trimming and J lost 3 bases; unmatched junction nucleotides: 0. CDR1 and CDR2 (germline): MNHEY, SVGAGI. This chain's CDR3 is CASRTGDYGYTF. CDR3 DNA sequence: TGTGCCAGCAGGACAGGGGACTATGGCTACACCTTC.

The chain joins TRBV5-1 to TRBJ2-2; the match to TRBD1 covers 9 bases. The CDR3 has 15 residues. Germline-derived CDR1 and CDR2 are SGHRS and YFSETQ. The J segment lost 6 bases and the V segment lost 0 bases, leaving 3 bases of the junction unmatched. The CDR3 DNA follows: TGCGCCAGCAGCTTGGATGGGACAGGGTCCGGGGAGCTGTTTTTT. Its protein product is CASSLDGTGSGELFF.

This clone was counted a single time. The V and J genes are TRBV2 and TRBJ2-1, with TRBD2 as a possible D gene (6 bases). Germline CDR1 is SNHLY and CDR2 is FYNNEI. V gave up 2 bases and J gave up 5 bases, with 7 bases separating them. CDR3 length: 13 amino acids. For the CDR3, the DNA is TGTGCCAGCAGTGAACTAGCGAACAATGAGCAGTTCTTC. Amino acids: CASSELANNEQFF.

The DNA of the CDR3 is TGTGCCAGCAGTCCCAATCGGGGGGGTTACAATGAGCAGTTCTTC. Translated, it gives CASSPNRGGYNEQFF. This chain links TRBV6-6 with TRBJ2-1, with 8 bases identical to TRBD2. Germline CDR1 and CDR2: MNHNY and SVGAGI (reference sequence). V trimming: 5 bases; J trimming: 4 bases; junction bases outside the gene matches: 7. The CDR3 runs to 15 residues.

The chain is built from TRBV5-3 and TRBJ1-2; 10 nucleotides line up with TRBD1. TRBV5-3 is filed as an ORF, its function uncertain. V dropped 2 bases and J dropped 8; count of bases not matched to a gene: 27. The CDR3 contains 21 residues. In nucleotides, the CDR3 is TGTGCCAGAAGCTTTCCCTCGTACCCGGGACAGGGGTCTTTGTGGATTGGCGGCTACACCTTC. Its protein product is CARSFPSYPGQGSLWIGGYTF.

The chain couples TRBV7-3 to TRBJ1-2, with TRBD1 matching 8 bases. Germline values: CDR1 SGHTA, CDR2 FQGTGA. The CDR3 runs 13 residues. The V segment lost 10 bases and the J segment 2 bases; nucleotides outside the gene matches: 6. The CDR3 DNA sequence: TGTGCCATTCAGCAGGGGGCCAACTATGGCTACACCTTC. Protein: CAIQQGANYGYTF.

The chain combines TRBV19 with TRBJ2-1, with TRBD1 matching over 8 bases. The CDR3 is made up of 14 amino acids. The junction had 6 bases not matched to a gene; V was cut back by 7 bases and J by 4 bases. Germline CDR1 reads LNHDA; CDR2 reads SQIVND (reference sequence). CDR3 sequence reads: CASTPGQAYNEQFF. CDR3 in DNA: TGTGCCAGTACCCCGGGACAGGCATACAATGAGCAGTTCTTC.

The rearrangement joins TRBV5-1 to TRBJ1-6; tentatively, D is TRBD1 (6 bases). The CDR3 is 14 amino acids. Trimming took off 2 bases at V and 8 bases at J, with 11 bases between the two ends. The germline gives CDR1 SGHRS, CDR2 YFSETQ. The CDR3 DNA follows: TGCGCCAGCAGCTTACAGGGATCGTATTCACCCCTCCACTTT. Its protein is CASSLQGSYSPLHF.

As DNA, the CDR3 is TGTGCCTGGAGGGCTAATTGGACAGTGATCAGGCACGAGCAGTACTTC. This sequence encodes CAWRANWTVIRHEQYF. The chain carries TRBV30 and TRBJ2-7; D possibly corresponds to TRBD1 (6 bases). V lost 3 bases and J lost 5, with 23 bases in between. Looked up from germline, CDR1 is GTSNPN and CDR2 is SVGIG (reference sequence). This CDR3 is 16 amino acids long. The full variable domain, with the rest looked up from reference TRBV30 and TRBJ2-7, is SQTIHQWPATLVQPVGSPLSLECTVEGTSNPNLYWYRQAAGRGLQLLFYSVGIGQISSEVPQNLSASRPQDRQFILSSKKLLLSDSGFYLCAWRANWTVIRHEQYFGPGTRLTVT.

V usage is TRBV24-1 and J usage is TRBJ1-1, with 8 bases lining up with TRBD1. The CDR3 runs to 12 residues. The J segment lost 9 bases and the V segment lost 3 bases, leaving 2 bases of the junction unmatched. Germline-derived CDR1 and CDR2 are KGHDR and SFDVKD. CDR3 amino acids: CATSDRTGQAFF. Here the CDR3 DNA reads TGTGCCACCAGTGATCGGACAGGGCAAGCTTTCTTT.

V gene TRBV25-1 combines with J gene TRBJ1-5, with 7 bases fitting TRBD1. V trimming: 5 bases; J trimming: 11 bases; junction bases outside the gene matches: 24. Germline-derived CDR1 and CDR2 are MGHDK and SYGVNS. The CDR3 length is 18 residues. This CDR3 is CASSPRKSPTGFPRAQHF. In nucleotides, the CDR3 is TGTGCCAGCAGTCCCCGAAAGTCCCCGACAGGGTTCCCTCGGGCCCAGCATTTT.

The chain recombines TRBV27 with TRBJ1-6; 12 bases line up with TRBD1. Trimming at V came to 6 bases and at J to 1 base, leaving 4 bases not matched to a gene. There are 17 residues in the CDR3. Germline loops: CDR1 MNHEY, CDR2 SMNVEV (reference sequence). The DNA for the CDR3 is TGTGCCAGCAGCCGGGACAGGGGGCCGTCCTATAATTCACCCCTCCACTTT. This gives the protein CASSRDRGPSYNSPLHF.

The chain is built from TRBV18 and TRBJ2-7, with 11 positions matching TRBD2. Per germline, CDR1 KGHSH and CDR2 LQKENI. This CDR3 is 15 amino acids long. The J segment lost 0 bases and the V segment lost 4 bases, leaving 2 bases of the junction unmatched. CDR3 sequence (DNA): TGTGCCAGCTCACTAGCGGGAGGGCCCTCCTACGAGCAGTACTTC. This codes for CASSLAGGPSYEQYF. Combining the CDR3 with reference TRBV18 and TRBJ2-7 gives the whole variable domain NAGVMQNPRHLVRRRGQEARLRCSPMKGHSHVYWYRQLPEEGLKFMVYLQKENIIDESGMPKERFSAEFPKEGPSILRIQQVVRGDSAAYFCASSLAGGPSYEQYFGPGTRLTVT.